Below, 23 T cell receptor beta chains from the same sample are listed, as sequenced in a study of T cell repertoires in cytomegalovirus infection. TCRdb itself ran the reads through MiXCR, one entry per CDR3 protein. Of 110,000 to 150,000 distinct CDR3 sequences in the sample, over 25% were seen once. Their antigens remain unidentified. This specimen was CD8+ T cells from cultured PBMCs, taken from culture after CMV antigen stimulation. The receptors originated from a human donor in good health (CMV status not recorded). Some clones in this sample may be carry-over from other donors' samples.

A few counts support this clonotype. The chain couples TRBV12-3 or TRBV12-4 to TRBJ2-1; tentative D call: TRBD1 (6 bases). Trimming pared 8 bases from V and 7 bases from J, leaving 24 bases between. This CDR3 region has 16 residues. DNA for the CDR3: TGTGCCAGCGTGGGGGCAGACGATAGTACGTGGAATGAGCAGTTCTTC. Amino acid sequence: CASVGADDSTWNEQFF.

DNA of the CDR3: TGCAGCGTTGCCCCGGGACAGGGTGAAAAAGGGAATGAGCAGTTCTTC. Translation: CSVAPGQGEKGNEQFF. The chain joins TRBV29-1 to TRBJ2-1; 9 bases are shared with TRBD1. Germline V gene lookup returns CDR1 SQVTM and CDR2 ANQGSEA. This CDR3 region has 16 residues. With V trimmed by 4 bases and J by 7 bases, 14 bases remained unmatched.

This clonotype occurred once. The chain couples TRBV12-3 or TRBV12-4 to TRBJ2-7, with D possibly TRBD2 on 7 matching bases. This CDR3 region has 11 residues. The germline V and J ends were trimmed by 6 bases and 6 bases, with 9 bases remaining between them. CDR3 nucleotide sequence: TGTGCCAGCAGGGGAGGGGGCGAGCAGTACTTC. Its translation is CASRGGGEQYF.

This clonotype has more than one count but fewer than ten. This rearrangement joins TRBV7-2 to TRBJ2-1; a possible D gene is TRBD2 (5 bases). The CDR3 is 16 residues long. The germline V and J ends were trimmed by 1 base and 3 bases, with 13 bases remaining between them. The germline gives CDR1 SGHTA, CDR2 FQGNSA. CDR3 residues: CASSLGLRDYYNEQFF. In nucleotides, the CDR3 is TGTGCCAGCAGCTTAGGACTACGAGATTACTACAATGAGCAGTTCTTC.

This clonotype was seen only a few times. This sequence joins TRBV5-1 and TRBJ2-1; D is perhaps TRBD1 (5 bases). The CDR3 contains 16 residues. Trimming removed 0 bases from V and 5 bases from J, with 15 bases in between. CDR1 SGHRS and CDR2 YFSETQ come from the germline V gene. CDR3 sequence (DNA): TGCGCCAGCAGCTTGGATCGCAGGGTGATGCACAATGAGCAGTTCTTC. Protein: CASSLDRRVMHNEQFF.

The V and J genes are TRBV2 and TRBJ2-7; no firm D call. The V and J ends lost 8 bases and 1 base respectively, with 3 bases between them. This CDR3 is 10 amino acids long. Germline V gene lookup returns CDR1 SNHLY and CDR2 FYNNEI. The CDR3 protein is CASASYEQYF. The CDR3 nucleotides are TGTGCCAGCGCGTCCTACGAGCAGTACTTC.

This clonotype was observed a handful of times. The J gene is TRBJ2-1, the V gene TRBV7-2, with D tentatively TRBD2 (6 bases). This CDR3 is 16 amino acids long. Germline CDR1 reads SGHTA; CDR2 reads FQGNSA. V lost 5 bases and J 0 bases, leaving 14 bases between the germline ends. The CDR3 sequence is CASSLEAGYSYNEQFF. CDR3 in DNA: TGTGCCAGCAGCCTAGAGGCGGGGTACTCCTACAATGAGCAGTTCTTC.

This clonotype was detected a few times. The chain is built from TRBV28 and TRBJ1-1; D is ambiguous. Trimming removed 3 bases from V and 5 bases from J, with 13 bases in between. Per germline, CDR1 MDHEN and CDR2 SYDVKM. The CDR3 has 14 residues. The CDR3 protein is CASSFNLGGTEAFF. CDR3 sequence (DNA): TGTGCCAGCAGTTTCAATCTGGGTGGAACTGAAGCTTTCTTT.

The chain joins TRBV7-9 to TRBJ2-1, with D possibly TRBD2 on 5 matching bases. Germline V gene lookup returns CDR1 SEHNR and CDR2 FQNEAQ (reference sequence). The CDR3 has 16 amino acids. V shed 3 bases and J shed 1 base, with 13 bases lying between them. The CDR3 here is CASSLTGWRSYNEQFF. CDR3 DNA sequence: TGTGCCAGCAGCTTGACCGGCTGGAGGTCCTACAATGAGCAGTTCTTC.

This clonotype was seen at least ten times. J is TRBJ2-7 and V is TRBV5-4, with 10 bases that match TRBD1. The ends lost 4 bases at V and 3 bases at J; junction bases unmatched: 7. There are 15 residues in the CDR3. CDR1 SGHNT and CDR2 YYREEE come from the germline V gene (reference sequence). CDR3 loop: CASSAPGQGIYEQYF. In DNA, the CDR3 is TGTGCCAGCAGCGCCCCGGGACAGGGGATCTACGAGCAGTACTTC.

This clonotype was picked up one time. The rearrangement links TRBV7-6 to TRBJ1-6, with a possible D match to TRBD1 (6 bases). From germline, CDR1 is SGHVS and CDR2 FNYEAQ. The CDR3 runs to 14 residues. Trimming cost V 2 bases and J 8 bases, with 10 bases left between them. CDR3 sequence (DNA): TGTGCCAGCAGCTTATCAGGGGTTCATTCACCCCTCCACTTT. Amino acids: CASSLSGVHSPLHF.

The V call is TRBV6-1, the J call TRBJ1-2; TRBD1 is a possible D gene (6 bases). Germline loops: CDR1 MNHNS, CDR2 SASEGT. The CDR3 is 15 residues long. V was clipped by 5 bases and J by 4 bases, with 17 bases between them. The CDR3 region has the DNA TGTGCCAGCAGTTTCTTTGGGGGCCACGGCTATGGCTACACCTTC. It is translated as CASSFFGGHGYGYTF.

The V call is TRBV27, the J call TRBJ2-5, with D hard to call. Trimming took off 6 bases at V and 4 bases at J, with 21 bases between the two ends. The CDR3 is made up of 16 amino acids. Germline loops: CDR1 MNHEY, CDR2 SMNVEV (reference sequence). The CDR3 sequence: CASSPIGSRDRETQYF. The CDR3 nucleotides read TGTGCCAGCAGCCCTATAGGCTCTCGCGATCGAGAGACCCAGTACTTC.

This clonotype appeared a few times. CDR3 coding DNA: TGTGCCAGCAGCTTAGTGAGGGGCGACGGAAACACCATATATTTT. Protein product: CASSLVRGDGNTIYF. V is TRBV7-3 and J is TRBJ1-3; maybe TRBD1 (5 bases). Germline lookup yields CDR1 SGHTA and CDR2 FQGTGA. Trimming stripped 2 bases from V and 4 bases from J, with 12 bases between. This CDR3 region has 15 residues.

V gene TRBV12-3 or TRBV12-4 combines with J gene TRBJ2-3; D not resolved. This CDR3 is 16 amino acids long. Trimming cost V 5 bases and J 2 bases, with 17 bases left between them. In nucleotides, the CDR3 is TGTGCCAGCAGTCGCTCCGACTCCCCCCACACAGATACGCAGTATTTT. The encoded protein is CASSRSDSPHTDTQYF.

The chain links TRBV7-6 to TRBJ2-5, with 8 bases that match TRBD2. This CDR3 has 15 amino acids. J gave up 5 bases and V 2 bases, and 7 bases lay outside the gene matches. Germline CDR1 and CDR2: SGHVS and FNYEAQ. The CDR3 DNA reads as TGTGCCAGCAGCTTATTTGCGGGGGGAGGGGAGACCCAGTACTTC. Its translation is CASSLFAGGGETQYF.

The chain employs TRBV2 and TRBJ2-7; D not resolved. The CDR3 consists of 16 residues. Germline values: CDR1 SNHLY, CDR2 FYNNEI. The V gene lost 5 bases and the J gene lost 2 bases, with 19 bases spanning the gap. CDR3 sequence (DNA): TGTGCCAGCAGTTCTGTTGGGGATAAGAAAGCCTACGAGCAGTACTTC. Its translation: CASSSVGDKKAYEQYF.

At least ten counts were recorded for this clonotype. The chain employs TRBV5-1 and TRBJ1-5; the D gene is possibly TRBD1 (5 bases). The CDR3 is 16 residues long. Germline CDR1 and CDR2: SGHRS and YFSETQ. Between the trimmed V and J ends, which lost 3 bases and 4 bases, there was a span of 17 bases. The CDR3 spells CASSSGYGTSNQPQHF. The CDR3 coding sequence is TGCGCCAGCAGCTCAGGTTACGGGACTAGTAATCAGCCCCAGCATTTT.

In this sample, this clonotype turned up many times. This CDR3 is CASSLVVKGAFF. In DNA form, the CDR3 reads TGTGCCAGCAGCTTAGTGGTAAAGGGGGCTTTCTTT. The chain links TRBV7-9 to TRBJ1-1, with a tentative D call TRBD1 (5 bases). This CDR3 is 12 amino acids long. With 1 base removed from V and 11 bases from J, the gap between germline ends came to 11 bases. CDR1 is SEHNR and CDR2 is FQNEAQ in the germline V gene (reference sequence).

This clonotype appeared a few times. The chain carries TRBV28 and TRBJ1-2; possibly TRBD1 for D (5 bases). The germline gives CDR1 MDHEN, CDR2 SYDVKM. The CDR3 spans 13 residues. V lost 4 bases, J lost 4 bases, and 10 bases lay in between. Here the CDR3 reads CASSSDSLYGYTF. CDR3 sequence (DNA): TGTGCCAGCAGTTCTGACAGCCTCTATGGCTACACCTTC.

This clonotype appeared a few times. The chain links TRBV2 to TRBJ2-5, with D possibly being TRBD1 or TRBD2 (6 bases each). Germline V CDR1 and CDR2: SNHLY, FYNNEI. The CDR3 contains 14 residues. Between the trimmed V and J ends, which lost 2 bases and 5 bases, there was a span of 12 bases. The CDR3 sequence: CASSEYRDLETQYF. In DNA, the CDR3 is TGTGCCAGCAGTGAATACAGGGACTTGGAGACCCAGTACTTC.

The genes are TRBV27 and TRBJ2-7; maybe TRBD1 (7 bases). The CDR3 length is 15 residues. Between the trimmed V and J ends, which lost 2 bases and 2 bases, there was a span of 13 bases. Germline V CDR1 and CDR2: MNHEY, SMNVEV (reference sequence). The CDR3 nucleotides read TGTGCCAGCAGTTTAGGGCAGGGGGGCCCCTACGAGCAGTACTTC. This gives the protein CASSLGQGGPYEQYF.

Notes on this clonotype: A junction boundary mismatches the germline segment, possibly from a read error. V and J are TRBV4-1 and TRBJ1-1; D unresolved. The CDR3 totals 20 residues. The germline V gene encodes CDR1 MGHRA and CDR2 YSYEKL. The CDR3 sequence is CASCHRSGFARGGFDPEAFF. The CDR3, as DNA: TGCGCCAGCTGCCACCGTTCGGGTTTTGCTCGTGGCGGATTTGATCCTGAAGCTTTCTTT.